The clone carrying this TCR beta chain was detected a few times. Its antigen is undetermined. The data originate from a study of T cell repertoires in cytomegalovirus infection. Each CDR3 protein gets one entry after TCRdb re-called the reads with MiXCR. The data contain some 940,000 distinct CDR3 sequences, less than 35% of them singletons. Study-wide results and limits: Cumulative public TCR beta family frequency identified carriers of CMV plus the relevant HLA.

Germline V CDR1 and CDR2: SGHVS, FNYEAQ. J was trimmed by 4 bases and V by 0 bases; bases with no gene match: 4. This CDR3 spans 15 amino acids. J is TRBJ2-3 and V is TRBV7-6, with 7 bases that match TRBD1. This material consisted of cultured CD8+ T cells from PBMCs, taken from culture after CMV antigen stimulation. The clonotype was recovered from a human donor in good health (CMV status not recorded). Some clones in this sample may be carry-over from other donors' samples. The CDR3 DNA reads TGTGCCAGCAGCTTAGCGACAGGGAACGCAGATACGCAGTATTTT. It codes for CASSLATGNADTQYF.